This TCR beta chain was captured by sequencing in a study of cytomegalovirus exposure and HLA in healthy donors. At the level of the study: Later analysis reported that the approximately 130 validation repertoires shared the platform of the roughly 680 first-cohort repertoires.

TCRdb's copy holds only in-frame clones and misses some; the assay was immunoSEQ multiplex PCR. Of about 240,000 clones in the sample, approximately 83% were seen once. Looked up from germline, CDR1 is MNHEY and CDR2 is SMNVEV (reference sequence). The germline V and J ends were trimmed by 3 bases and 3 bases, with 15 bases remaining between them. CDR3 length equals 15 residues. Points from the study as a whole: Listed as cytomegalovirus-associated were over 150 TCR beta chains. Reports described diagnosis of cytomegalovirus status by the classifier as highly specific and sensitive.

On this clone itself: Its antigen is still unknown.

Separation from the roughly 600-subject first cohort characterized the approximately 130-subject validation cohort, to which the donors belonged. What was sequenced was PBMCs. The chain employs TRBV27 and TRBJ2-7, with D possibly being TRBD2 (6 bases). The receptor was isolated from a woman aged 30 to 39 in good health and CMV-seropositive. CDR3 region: CASSFSLASYYEQYF. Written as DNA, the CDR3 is TGTGCCAGCAGTTTTTCACTAGCCTCATACTACGAGCAGTACTTC.